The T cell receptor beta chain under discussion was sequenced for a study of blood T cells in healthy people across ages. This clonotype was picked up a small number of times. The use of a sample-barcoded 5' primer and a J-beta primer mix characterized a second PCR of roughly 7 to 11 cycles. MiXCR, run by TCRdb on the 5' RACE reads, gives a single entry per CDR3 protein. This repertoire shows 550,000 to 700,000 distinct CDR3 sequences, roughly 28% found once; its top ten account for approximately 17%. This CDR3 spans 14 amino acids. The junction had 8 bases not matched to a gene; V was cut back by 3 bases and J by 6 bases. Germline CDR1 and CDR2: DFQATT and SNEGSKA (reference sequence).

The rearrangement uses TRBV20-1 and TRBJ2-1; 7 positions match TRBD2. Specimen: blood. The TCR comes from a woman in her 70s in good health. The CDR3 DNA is TGCAGTGCTAGCTTCCGGACTAGGATCAATGAGCAGTTCTTC. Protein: CSASFRTRINEQFF.